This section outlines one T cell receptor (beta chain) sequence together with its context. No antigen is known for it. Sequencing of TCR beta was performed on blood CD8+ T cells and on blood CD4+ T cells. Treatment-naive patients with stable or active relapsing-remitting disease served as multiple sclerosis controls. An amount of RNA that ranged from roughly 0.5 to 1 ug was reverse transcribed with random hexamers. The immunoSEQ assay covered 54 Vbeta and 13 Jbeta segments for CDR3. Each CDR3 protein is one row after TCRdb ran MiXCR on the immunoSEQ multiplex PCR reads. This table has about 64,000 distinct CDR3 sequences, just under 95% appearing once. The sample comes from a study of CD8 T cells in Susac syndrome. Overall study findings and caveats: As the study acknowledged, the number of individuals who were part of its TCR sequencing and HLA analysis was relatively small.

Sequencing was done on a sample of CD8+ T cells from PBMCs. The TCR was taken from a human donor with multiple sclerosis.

The CDR3: CASSVLGEQYF. Here the CDR3 DNA reads TGTGCCAGCAGTGTATTGGGCGAGCAGTACTTC. The rearrangement uses TRBV27 and TRBJ2-7, with no clear D. V was cut by 5 bases and J by 6 bases, with 8 bases left in between. The CDR3 consists of 11 residues. CDR1 and CDR2 (germline): MNHEY, SMNVEV (reference sequence).